The rows below give T cell receptor beta chains drawn from one sample of a study of regulatory T cells in long-lasting Graves disease. TCRdb reprocessed the multiplex PCR reads via MiXCR and lists one record per CDR3 protein. The table has 350,000 to 500,000 distinct CDR3 sequences, around 15% seen once. These data also featured in a second study, about T cells in Graves' hyperthyroidism and ophthalmopathy.

The specimen comprised peripheral blood mononuclear cells (PBMCs), sampled at new diagnosis, from a patient treated with antithyroid drugs. The receptors were gathered from a woman between 45 and 60 years old with Graves disease. Both conserved end residues are part of each CDR3. The D gene is left open where the match is weak. The listing skips clone size in some rows; elsewhere it reads once, few, many or a size class.

v_gene: TRBV30; d_gene: -; abundance: many; j_gene: TRBJ2-1; CDR3aa: CAWDRRALGANEQFF; CDR3nt: TGTGCCTGGGATCGGAGAGCGCTAGGTGCCAATGAGCAGTTCTTC
v_gene: TRBV6-1; d_gene: -; abundance: many; j_gene: TRBJ1-5; CDR3aa: CATTQLGDQPQHF; CDR3nt: TGTGCCACCACACAACTGGGAGATCAGCCCCAGCATTTT
v_gene: TRBV7-9; d_gene: TRBD2; abundance: -; j_gene: TRBJ2-7; CDR3aa: CASSLATSGRIYEQYF; CDR3nt: TGTGCCAGCAGCTTAGCTACTAGCGGGAGAATCTACGAGCAGTACTTC
v_gene: TRBV3-1; d_gene: -; abundance: -; j_gene: TRBJ1-1; CDR3aa: CASSQESWQGTEAFF; CDR3nt: TGTGCCAGCAGCCAAGAATCCTGGCAGGGCACTGAAGCTTTCTTT
v_gene: TRBV29-1; d_gene: -; abundance: many; j_gene: TRBJ1-1; CDR3aa: CSVERQAGTTEAFF; CDR3nt: TGCAGCGTGGAGAGACAGGCGGGGACCACTGAAGCTTTCTTT
v_gene: TRBV6-1; d_gene: TRBD1; abundance: few; j_gene: TRBJ2-7; CDR3aa: CASGQAGYEQYF; CDR3nt: TGTGCCAGCGGACAGGCCGGCTACGAGCAGTACTTC
v_gene: TRBV28; d_gene: -; abundance: -; j_gene: TRBJ1-3; CDR3aa: CASSQVSSGNTIYF; CDR3nt: TGTGCCAGCAGCCAAGTCTCCTCTGGAAACACCATATATTTT
v_gene: TRBV2; d_gene: TRBD2; abundance: many; j_gene: TRBJ2-3; CDR3aa: CASSETTSGISTDTQYF; CDR3nt: TGTGCCAGCAGTGAGACCACTAGCGGGATCAGCACAGATACGCAGTATTTT
v_gene: TRBV2; d_gene: TRBD1; abundance: many; j_gene: TRBJ2-1; CDR3aa: CASRRTGGVNEQFF; CDR3nt: TGTGCCAGCAGACGGACAGGGGGGGTCAATGAGCAGTTCTTC
v_gene: TRBV28; d_gene: TRBD2; abundance: many; j_gene: TRBJ2-1; CDR3aa: CASSFPGLANNEQFF; CDR3nt: TGTGCCAGCAGTTTCCCCGGACTAGCGAACAATGAGCAGTTCTTC
v_gene: TRBV30; d_gene: TRBD1; abundance: -; j_gene: TRBJ1-3; CDR3aa: CAWNPGGAGNTIYF; CDR3nt: TGTGCCTGGAATCCAGGGGGCGCGGGAAACACCATATATTTT
v_gene: TRBV5-1; d_gene: TRBD2; abundance: -; j_gene: TRBJ2-1; CDR3aa: CASSKGTSGIYNEQFF; CDR3nt: TGCGCCAGCAGCAAGGGGACTAGCGGGATTTACAATGAGCAGTTCTTC
v_gene: TRBV30; d_gene: -; abundance: many; j_gene: TRBJ2-3; CDR3aa: CAWRVAGNADTQYF; CDR3nt: TGTGCCTGGAGGGTAGCAGGGAACGCAGATACGCAGTATTTT
v_gene: TRBV28; d_gene: -; abundance: -; j_gene: TRBJ1-4; CDR3aa: CASRTSIEKPFF; CDR3nt: TGTGCCAGCAGAACCTCGATTGAAAAACCGTTTTTT
v_gene: TRBV5-1; d_gene: -; abundance: many; j_gene: TRBJ2-1; CDR3aa: CASSLGEKQFF; CDR3nt: TGCGCCAGCAGCTTGGGCGAGAAGCAGTTCTTC
v_gene: TRBV4-2; d_gene: -; abundance: -; j_gene: TRBJ2-5; CDR3aa: CASSQDTDSQETQYF; CDR3nt: TGTGCCAGCAGCCAAGATACGGACAGCCAAGAGACCCAGTACTTC
v_gene: TRBV2; d_gene: TRBD2; abundance: -; j_gene: TRBJ2-7; CDR3aa: CASSESGRRYEQYF; CDR3nt: TGTGCCAGCAGTGAAAGCGGGAGAAGATACGAGCAGTACTTC
v_gene: TRBV19; d_gene: TRBD2; abundance: -; j_gene: TRBJ2-5; CDR3aa: CASSMSSGTETQYF; CDR3nt: TGTGCCAGTAGTATGTCTAGCGGGACTGAGACCCAGTACTTC
v_gene: TRBV29-1; d_gene: TRBD2; abundance: -; j_gene: TRBJ2-5; CDR3aa: CSVGSGGVQETQYF; CDR3nt: TGCAGCGTTGGTAGCGGGGGCGTCCAAGAGACCCAGTACTTC
v_gene: TRBV29-1; d_gene: -; abundance: -; j_gene: TRBJ2-7; CDR3aa: CSVGTRAGSYEQYF; CDR3nt: TGCAGCGTTGGTACAAGGGCAGGGAGCTACGAGCAGTACTTC
v_gene: TRBV11-1; d_gene: TRBD2; abundance: many; j_gene: TRBJ2-2; CDR3aa: CASSRLAGVPGELFF; CDR3nt: TGTGCCAGCAGCAGACTAGCGGGAGTTCCCGGGGAGCTGTTTTTT
v_gene: TRBV27; d_gene: TRBD1; abundance: few; j_gene: TRBJ2-7; CDR3aa: CASSLTGDSLYEQYF; CDR3nt: TGTGCCAGCAGTTTGACCGGGGACAGCCTCTACGAGCAGTACTTC
v_gene: TRBV29-1; d_gene: TRBD1; abundance: many; j_gene: TRBJ1-1; CDR3aa: CSVDSGQSTEAFF; CDR3nt: TGCAGCGTTGACTCGGGACAGTCCACTGAAGCTTTCTTT
v_gene: TRBV10-2; d_gene: TRBD1; abundance: -; j_gene: TRBJ1-4; CDR3aa: CASRDDRGDEKLFF; CDR3nt: TGCGCCAGCAGGGATGACAGGGGAGATGAAAAACTGTTTTTT
v_gene: TRBV25-1; d_gene: TRBD1; abundance: many; j_gene: TRBJ1-2; CDR3aa: CASSFYEGTGDVNNGYTF; CDR3nt: TGTGCCAGCAGTTTTTATGAAGGGACAGGGGACGTAAACAATGGCTACACCTTC
v_gene: TRBV20-1; d_gene: -; abundance: many; j_gene: TRBJ2-1; CDR3aa: CSARDLGVYNEQFF; CDR3nt: TGCAGTGCTAGAGACCTTGGGGTGTACAATGAGCAGTTCTTC
v_gene: TRBV7-9; d_gene: TRBD1; abundance: few; j_gene: TRBJ1-4; CDR3aa: CASSSTGVANEKLFF; CDR3nt: TGTGCCAGCAGCTCCACAGGGGTGGCTAATGAAAAACTGTTTTTT
v_gene: TRBV10-3; d_gene: TRBD1; abundance: few; j_gene: TRBJ1-2; CDR3aa: CAIKTGVGYTF; CDR3nt: TGTGCCATCAAAACAGGGGTCGGCTACACCTTC
v_gene: TRBV12-3/TRBV12-4; d_gene: -; abundance: few; j_gene: TRBJ1-2; CDR3aa: CASSLGQTSGYTF; CDR3nt: TGTGCCAGCAGTTTAGGACAGACGAGTGGCTACACCTTC
v_gene: TRBV4-1; d_gene: -; abundance: few; j_gene: TRBJ1-6; CDR3aa: CASSQDTGSSYNSPLHF; CDR3nt: TGCGCCAGCAGCCAAGATACTGGCAGCTCCTATAATTCACCCCTCCACTTT
v_gene: TRBV7-8; d_gene: TRBD1; abundance: -; j_gene: TRBJ1-5; CDR3aa: CASSLYDRGHQPQHF; CDR3nt: TGTGCCAGCAGCTTATACGACAGGGGCCATCAGCCCCAGCATTTT
v_gene: TRBV7-9; d_gene: -; abundance: many; j_gene: TRBJ2-1; CDR3aa: CASSWRTDRPNTQGHPRNEQFF; CDR3nt: TGTGCCAGCAGCTGGAGAACAGACAGGCCGAATACTCAGGGGCACCCCCGGAATGAGCAGTTCTTC
v_gene: TRBV29-1; d_gene: -; abundance: few; j_gene: TRBJ2-4; CDR3aa: CSVLSGSDIQYF; CDR3nt: TGCAGCGTTTTGTCCGGGAGTGACATTCAGTACTTC
v_gene: TRBV7-9; d_gene: TRBD2; abundance: many; j_gene: TRBJ2-1; CDR3aa: CASSTGGDNEQFF; CDR3nt: TGTGCCAGCAGCACGGGAGGGGACAATGAGCAGTTCTTC
v_gene: TRBV18; d_gene: -; abundance: many; j_gene: TRBJ2-7; CDR3aa: CASSQGGLAYEQYF; CDR3nt: TGTGCCAGCTCACAGGGCGGGCTTGCCTACGAGCAGTACTTC
v_gene: TRBV29-1; d_gene: TRBD1; abundance: -; j_gene: TRBJ2-7; CDR3aa: CSVAGTGGDEQYF; CDR3nt: TGCAGCGTTGCTGGGACAGGGGGTGACGAGCAGTACTTC
v_gene: TRBV28; d_gene: TRBD1; abundance: many; j_gene: TRBJ2-7; CDR3aa: CASTGDRGGRREQYF; CDR3nt: TGTGCCAGCACAGGGGACAGGGGGGGAAGGAGGGAGCAGTACTTC
v_gene: TRBV11-2; d_gene: TRBD2; abundance: many; j_gene: TRBJ2-1; CDR3aa: CASSLAGGALYNEQFF; CDR3nt: TGTGCCAGCAGCTTAGCCGGGGGGGCCCTCTACAATGAGCAGTTCTTC
v_gene: TRBV5-1; d_gene: -; abundance: few; j_gene: TRBJ1-1; CDR3aa: CASSSGDTEAFF; CDR3nt: TGCGCCAGCAGTTCAGGGGACACTGAAGCTTTCTTT
v_gene: TRBV5-1; d_gene: -; abundance: few; j_gene: TRBJ2-5; CDR3aa: CASSSYGRGWGGETQYF; CDR3nt: TGCGCCAGCAGTTCTTATGGTCGGGGCTGGGGTGGAGAGACCCAGTACTTC
v_gene: TRBV19; d_gene: TRBD2; abundance: -; j_gene: TRBJ2-1; CDR3aa: CASSTLLGTSGKCNEQFF; CDR3nt: TGTGCCAGTAGTACCCTCCTCGGGACTAGCGGGAAGTGCAATGAGCAGTTCTTC
v_gene: TRBV11-2; d_gene: -; abundance: many; j_gene: TRBJ1-1; CDR3aa: CASSRDRSNTEAFF; CDR3nt: TGTGCCAGCAGCCGCGACAGGTCGAACACTGAAGCTTTCTTT
v_gene: TRBV20-1; d_gene: TRBD1; abundance: -; j_gene: TRBJ2-7; CDR3aa: CSARDRGLYGQYF; CDR3nt: TGCAGTGCTAGGGACAGGGGGCTTTACGGGCAGTACTTC